These 5 T cell receptor beta chains were sequenced from one sample in a study of beta chain features in type 1 diabetes. Study-wide findings and caveats: In every one of the four CD4+ subsets, TCRB CDR3s were moderately but significantly shorter in Type 1 diabetes patients.

The authors reverse transcribed all of the isolated RNA, so sequencing captured expressed TCRB transcripts. The repertoire was sequenced with immunoSEQ multiplex PCR; TCRdb's copy has only in-frame clones and lacks some. The table shows roughly 700,000 clones, with 13% occurring only once. These receptors lack a known antigen. Sequencing was carried out using naive CD4+ T cells from blood. Source of these receptors: a young man with type 1 diabetes.

The genes are TRBV7-3 and TRBJ2-5; D unresolved. Germline CDR1 and CDR2: SGHTA and FQGTGA. This CDR3 contains 14 residues. Trimming pared 5 bases from V and 4 bases from J, leaving 14 bases between. CDR3 DNA sequence: TGTGCCAGCAGCGCAGGCGGTAGTGGAGAGACCCAGTACTTC. It translates to CASSAGGSGETQYF.

This CDR3 reads CASSYPGLEYNEQFF. The DNA of the CDR3 is TGTGCCAGCAGTTACCCGGGACTAGAATACAATGAGCAGTTCTTC. The chain uses TRBV6-5 and TRBJ2-1; TRBD2 aligns across 8 bases. The CDR3 contains 15 residues. CDR1 is MNHEY, CDR2 SVGAGI, per germline. The V gene end was trimmed by 2 bases and the J gene end by 4 bases; junction bases not matched to a gene: 4.

Concerning this clone itself: The junction and the germline gene differ at one end; a read error may be behind it. The rearrangement uses TRBV4-1 and TRBJ1-2; possibly TRBD1 for D (5 bases). This CDR3 is built from 15 residues. Germline V gives CDR1 MGHRA, CDR2 YSYEKL. The CDR3 sequence: CASSQEGVTLYGFTF. In nucleotides, the CDR3 is TGCGCCAGCAGCCAAGAGGGGGTGACTCTCTATGGCTTCACCTTC.

The chain employs TRBV5-1 and TRBJ1-5, with D hard to call. The CDR3 covers 13 residues. V was trimmed by 4 bases and J by 5 bases, leaving 10 bases between them. Germline lookup yields CDR1 SGHRS and CDR2 YFSETQ. The DNA for the CDR3 is TGCGCCAGCAGCCCGGACGGTTATCAGCCCCAGCATTTT. It translates to CASSPDGYQPQHF.

A word on this clone: This may be a read error: a much more frequent sequence differs by one nucleotide. Other DNA sequences of this sample code for an identical CDR3. This rearrangement joins TRBV11-3 to TRBJ2-7, with D uncertain. Trimming took 4 bases from V and 1 from J, leaving 2 bases between them. This CDR3 region has 11 residues. Germline V lookup: CDR1 SGHNT, CDR2 YENEEA. CDR3: CASSSSYEQYF. For the CDR3, the DNA is TGTGCCAGCAGCTCGTCCTACGAGCAGTACTTC.